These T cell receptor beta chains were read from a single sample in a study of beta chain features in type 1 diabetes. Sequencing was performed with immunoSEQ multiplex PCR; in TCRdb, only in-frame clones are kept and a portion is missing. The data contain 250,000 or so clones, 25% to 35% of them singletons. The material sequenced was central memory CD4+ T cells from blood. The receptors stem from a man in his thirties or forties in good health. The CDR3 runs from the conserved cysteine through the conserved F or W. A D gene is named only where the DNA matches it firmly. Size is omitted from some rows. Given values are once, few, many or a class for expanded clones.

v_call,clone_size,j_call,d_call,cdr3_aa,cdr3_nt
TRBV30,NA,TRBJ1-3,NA,CAWSRLDGFSGNTIYF,TGTGCCTGGAGTCGCCTGGATGGTTTCTCTGGAAACACCATATATTTT
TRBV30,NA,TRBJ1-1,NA,CAWSVLGVTNTEAFF,TGTGCCTGGAGTGTACTTGGGGTCACGAACACTGAAGCTTTCTTT
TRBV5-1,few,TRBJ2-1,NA,CASRPDSYNEQFF,TGCGCCAGCAGACCGGACAGCTACAATGAGCAGTTCTTC
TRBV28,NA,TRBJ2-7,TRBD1,CASRYRDRTYEQYF,TGTGCCAGCAGATACCGGGACAGGACCTACGAGCAGTACTTC
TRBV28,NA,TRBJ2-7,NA,CASGTDMAYEQYF,TGTGCCAGTGGGACTGACATGGCCTACGAGCAGTACTTC
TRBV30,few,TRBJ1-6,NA,CAWSVAGRNSPLHF,TGTGCCTGGAGTGTAGCAGGGCGCAATTCACCCCTCCACTTT
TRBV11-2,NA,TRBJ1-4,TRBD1,CASSRDRGEKLFF,TGTGCCAGCAGCCGGGACAGGGGTGAAAAACTGTTTTTT
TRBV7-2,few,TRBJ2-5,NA,CASSPGGGETQYF,TGTGCCAGCAGCCCCGGAGGGGGAGAGACCCAGTACTTC
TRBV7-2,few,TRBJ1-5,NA,CASRDQENQPQHF,TGTGCCAGCAGAGATCAGGAAAATCAGCCCCAGCATTTT
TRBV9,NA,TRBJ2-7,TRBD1,CASSVGQGLSYEQYF,TGTGCCAGCAGCGTAGGACAGGGCCTATCCTACGAGCAGTACTTC
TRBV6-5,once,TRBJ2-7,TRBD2,CATTIAGAYEQYF,TGTGCCACCACAATAGCGGGAGCTTACGAGCAGTACTTC
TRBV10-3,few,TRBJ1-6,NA,CAISDTGGQNSPLHF,TGTGCCATCAGTGACACGGGAGGGCAAAATTCACCCCTCCACTTT
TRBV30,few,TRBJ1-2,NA,CAWDPNYGYTF,TGTGCCTGGGACCCTAACTATGGCTACACCTTC
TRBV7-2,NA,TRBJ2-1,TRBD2,CASRGGRSSYNEQFF,TGTGCCAGCCGAGGCGGGAGGAGCTCCTACAATGAGCAGTTCTTC
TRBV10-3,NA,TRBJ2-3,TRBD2,CAIGGGLITDTQYF,TGTGCCATCGGGGGAGGGCTGATCACAGATACGCAGTATTTT
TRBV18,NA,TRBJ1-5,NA,CASSPPNSGGDQPQHF,TGTGCCAGCTCACCACCTAACTCCGGTGGGGATCAGCCCCAGCATTTT
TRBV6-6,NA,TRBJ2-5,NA,CASSYVGGKETQYF,TGTGCCAGCAGTTACGTTGGAGGGAAAGAGACCCAGTACTTC
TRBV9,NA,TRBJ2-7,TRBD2,CASSATGGIYEQYF,TGTGCCAGCAGCGCGACGGGGGGAATCTACGAGCAGTACTTC
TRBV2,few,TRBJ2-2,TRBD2,CASREAGGYTGELFF,TGTGCCAGCAGGGAAGCGGGGGGGTACACCGGGGAGCTGTTTTTT
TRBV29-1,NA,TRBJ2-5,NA,CSVNTGTLTETQYF,TGCAGCGTAAATACCGGGACCCTGACGGAGACCCAGTACTTC
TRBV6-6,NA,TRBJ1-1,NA,CASRLSSTEAFF,TGTGCCAGCAGGTTATCGAGCACTGAAGCTTTCTTT
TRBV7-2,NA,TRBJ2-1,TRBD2,CASSSSSGSSYNEQFF,TGTGCCAGCAGCTCATCTAGCGGTAGCTCCTACAATGAGCAGTTCTTC
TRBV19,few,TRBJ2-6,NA,CASSMDSYYSGANVLTF,TGTGCCAGTAGTATGGACAGCTATTACTCTGGGGCCAACGTCCTGACTTTC
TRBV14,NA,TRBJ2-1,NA,CASSQDSKQGKQFF,TGTGCCAGCAGCCAAGATTCCAAGCAGGGTAAGCAGTTCTTC